The sequence of this T cell receptor (beta chain) was determined in a study of T cells in Graves' hyperthyroidism and ophthalmopathy. Study as a whole: Peripheral blood was drawn at first diagnosis, prior to all treatment.

CDR3 length: 16 residues. CDR1 is SGHRS and CDR2 is YFSETQ in the germline V gene. Trimming left V 4 bases short and J 7 bases short, with 21 bases between. This clonotype showed up just a few times. Patients having uncontrolled infection, another autoimmune disease, pregnancy or lactation were not included. The source material, RNA transcripts, was used to amplify TCR beta CDR3 regions. HTBI primers were the set used in a first-round RT-PCR of the TCR CDR3. From the multiplex PCR reads, TCRdb called clonotypes with MiXCR, one entry per CDR3 protein. The repertoire consists of about 600,000 distinct CDR3 sequences, with about 16% occurring once and the leading ten covering around 3.3%.

This TCR was sampled from a woman in her thirties or forties with Graves' ophthalmopathy. Specimen: blood. The chain carries TRBV5-1 and TRBJ2-1, with D possibly being TRBD1 (7 bases). The CDR3 loop reads CASSADLRGERNEQFF. For the CDR3, the DNA is TGCGCCAGCAGCGCTGACCTCAGGGGGGAGAGAAATGAGCAGTTCTTC.